This TCR beta chain was identified in a study of radiotherapy plus CTLA-4 blockade in lung cancer. This CDR3 has 13 residues. V shed 5 bases and J shed 0 bases, with 7 bases lying between them. Germline lookup yields CDR1 SGHTA and CDR2 FQGNSA. Worth noting for this clone: What it binds is not known.

Study outcomes and limitations: Per reports, early blood T cell clone dynamics, plus interferon-beta, forecast response most strongly.

Method: immunoSEQ multiplex PCR; TCRdb's copy keeps in-frame clones and lacks some. The repertoire consists of 75,000 or so clones, with 78% occurring once and the leading ten covering around 7.1%. Specimen: peripheral blood, collected from a patient treated with radiotherapy plus ipilimumab. This chain links TRBV7-2 with TRBJ1-1; no definite D call. The source is a human donor with non-small cell lung cancer who had a complete response to radiotherapy plus ipilimumab. The CDR3, as DNA: TGTGCCAGCAGCCCACAGATGAACACTGAAGCTTTCTTT. The encoded protein is CASSPQMNTEAFF.